This T cell receptor beta chain is from a study of blood T cell repertoires in COVID-19. The junction had 16 bases not matched to a gene; V was cut back by 1 base and J by 7 bases. This CDR3 has 17 residues. CDR1 SEHNR and CDR2 FQNEAQ come from the germline V gene (reference sequence). Produced via immunoSEQ multiplex PCR; TCRdb's table is partial and in-frame only. The table records approximately 200,000 clones, about 82% of them present only once. The clonotype originates from a woman aged 30 to 39 who had recovered from COVID-19. The chain joins TRBV7-9 to TRBJ2-7, with 7 positions matching TRBD1. Sequencing used PBMCs or T cells enriched from blood (not recorded which). CDR3 DNA sequence: TGTGCCAGCAGCTTAGATGTAGGGGGCCGAAAGCGTGGAGAGCAGTACTTC. Its protein is CASSLDVGGRKRGEQYF.